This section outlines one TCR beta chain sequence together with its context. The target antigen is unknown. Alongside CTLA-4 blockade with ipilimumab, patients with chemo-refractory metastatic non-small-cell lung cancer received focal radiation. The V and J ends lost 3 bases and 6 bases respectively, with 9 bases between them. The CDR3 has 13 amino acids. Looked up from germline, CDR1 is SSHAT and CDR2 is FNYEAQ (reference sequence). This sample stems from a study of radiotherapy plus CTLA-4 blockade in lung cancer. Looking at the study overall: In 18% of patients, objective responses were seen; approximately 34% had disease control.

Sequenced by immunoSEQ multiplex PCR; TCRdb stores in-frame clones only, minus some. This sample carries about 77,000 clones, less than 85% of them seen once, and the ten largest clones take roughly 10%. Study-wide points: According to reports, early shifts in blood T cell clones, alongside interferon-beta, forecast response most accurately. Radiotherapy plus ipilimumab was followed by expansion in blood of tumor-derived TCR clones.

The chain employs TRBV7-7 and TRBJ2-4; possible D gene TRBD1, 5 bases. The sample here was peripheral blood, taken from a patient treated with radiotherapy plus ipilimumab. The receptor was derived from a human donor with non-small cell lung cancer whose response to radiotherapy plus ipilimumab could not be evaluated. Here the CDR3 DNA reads TGTGCCAGCAGCTTGGGGCCGGGAAACATTCAGTACTTC. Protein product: CASSLGPGNIQYF. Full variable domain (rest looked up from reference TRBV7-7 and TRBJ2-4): GAGVSQSPRYKVTKRGQDVTLRCDPISSHATLYWYQQALGQGPEFLTYFNYEAQPDKSGLPSDRFSAERPEGSISTLTIQRTEQRDSAMYRCASSLGPGNIQYFGAGTRLSVL.